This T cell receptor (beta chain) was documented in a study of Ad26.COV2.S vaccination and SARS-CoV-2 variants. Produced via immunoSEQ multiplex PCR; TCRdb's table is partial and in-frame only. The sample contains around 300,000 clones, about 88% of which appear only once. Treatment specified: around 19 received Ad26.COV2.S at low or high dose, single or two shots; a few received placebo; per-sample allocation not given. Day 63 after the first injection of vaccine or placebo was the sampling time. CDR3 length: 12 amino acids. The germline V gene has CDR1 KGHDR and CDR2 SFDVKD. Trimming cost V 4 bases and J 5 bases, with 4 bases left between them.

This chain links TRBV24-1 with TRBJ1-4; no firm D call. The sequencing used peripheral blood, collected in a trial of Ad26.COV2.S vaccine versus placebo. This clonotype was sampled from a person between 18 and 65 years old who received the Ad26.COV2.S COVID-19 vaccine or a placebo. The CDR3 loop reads CATSEGNEKLFF. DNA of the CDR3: TGTGCCACCAGTGAGGGCAATGAAAAACTGTTTTTT.